This TCR beta chain was documented in a study of early T cells in non-severe SARS-CoV-2 infection. Study summary: The authors sequenced bulk RNA from unsorted whole blood, leaving chains unpaired.

As part of library construction, unique molecular identifiers were attached to individual cDNA molecules. One entry per CDR3 protein, called by TCRdb with MiXCR from the 5' RACE reads. Among tens of thousands of distinct CDR3 sequences listed, 5.5% to 7.5% were seen once. This clonotype was observed many times. As yet, its antigen is unknown. Regarding the study as a whole: Anti-spike CD8 specificities were favored by VDJdb matching, whose results missed private and CD4 specificities.

V was cut by 2 bases and J by 5 bases, with 10 bases left in between. CDR1 and CDR2 from the germline V gene are MNHEY and SMNVEV (reference sequence). The CDR3 is made up of 14 amino acids. Sequenced material: whole blood. This receptor was taken from an adult who was a healthcare worker with PCR-confirmed SARS-CoV-2 infection or an uninfected control (not recorded which). The gene calls are TRBV27 and TRBJ1-5; D not resolved. This CDR3 is CASSLDPIHQPQHF. CDR3 nucleotides: TGTGCCAGCAGTTTAGATCCAATACATCAGCCCCAGCATTTT.